The 20 T cell receptor beta chains in this list originate from one sample, sequenced in a study of regulatory T cells in long-lasting Graves disease. Construction of the TCR beta libraries employed iRepertoire HTBI primers in conjunction with Arm-PCR of CDR3 regions. TCRdb re-called the multiplex PCR reads through MiXCR, storing one row per CDR3 protein. The sample has roughly 500,000 distinct CDR3 sequences; around a fifth are singletons. Time point noted: persistent/refractory GD, antithyroid drugs over 5 years with positive TRAb. Making the TCR library involved RNA that had been extracted from PBMCs. The sample here was peripheral blood mononuclear cells (PBMCs), taken when the disease was refractory, from a patient treated with antithyroid drugs. These receptor sequences come from a female donor with Graves disease.

This clonotype was found a few times. The V call is TRBV2, the J call TRBJ2-1; maybe TRBD2 (7 bases). Germline CDR1 is SNHLY and CDR2 is FYNNEI. The ends were cut back, 3 bases at V and 15 bases at J, with 27 bases in the middle. The CDR3 covers 16 residues. CDR3 sequence reads: CASSDLNPQWRGRAFF. As DNA, the CDR3 is TGTGCCAGCAGTGATCTCAACCCTCAATGGAGGGGGAGGGCGTTCTTC.

In the case of this clonotype: Germline is not matched at one junction end, which may reflect a read error. This sequence joins TRBV6-2 or TRBV6-3 and TRBJ2-5; 9 positions agree with TRBD2. The CDR3 extends over 17 amino acids. CDR1 and CDR2 from the germline V gene are MNHEY and SVGEGT. CDR3 coding DNA: TGTGCCATCAGTGGAGGGTTTGCGGGGGGGTTAAAAGAGACCCAGTACTTC. Translating gives CAISGGFAGGLKETQYF.

This clonotype appeared a few times. The chain links TRBV27 to TRBJ1-6, with D unclear. The V gene lost 6 bases and the J gene lost 5 bases, with 17 bases spanning the gap. The V gene's germline CDR1 is MNHEY and CDR2 SMNVEV (reference sequence). CDR3 length: 16 amino acids. CDR3 nucleotides: TGTGCCAGCAGAAGTCCCCTCCGGGCCCATAATTCACCCCTCCACTTT. It translates to CASRSPLRAHNSPLHF.

At least ten counts were recorded for this clonotype. The genes are TRBV20-1 and TRBJ2-7; no firm D call. Germline V gene lookup returns CDR1 DFQATT and CDR2 SNEGSKA (reference sequence). Trimming removed 6 bases from V and 6 bases from J, with 15 bases in between. The CDR3 is 12 residues long. The CDR3 sequence is CSAPTLGREQYF. The CDR3 coding sequence is TGCAGTGCCCCTACGCTGGGTCGCGAGCAGTACTTC.

The table lists this clonotype with a few counts. CDR3 nucleotides: TGCAGCGTTGAAGACGCGACTAGCGTAAAAGAGACCCAGTACTTC. It codes for CSVEDATSVKETQYF. The chain recombines TRBV29-1 with TRBJ2-5; TRBD2 agrees at 8 bases. CDR1 is SQVTM and CDR2 is ANQGSEA in the germline V gene. The CDR3 has 15 amino acids. With V trimmed by 0 bases and J by 3 bases, 6 bases remained unmatched.

This clonotype has just a few counts. The rearrangement links TRBV7-2 to TRBJ1-5; D gene ambiguous. V shed 5 bases and J shed 9 bases, with 14 bases lying between them. Germline V gene sequence: CDR1 SGHTA, CDR2 FQGNSA. The CDR3 is 13 amino acids. The chain's CDR3 is CASSAGVDRPQHF. For the CDR3, the DNA is TGTGCCAGCAGCGCGGGCGTGGATCGGCCCCAGCATTTT.

This clonotype was detected only a few times. J is TRBJ2-5 and V is TRBV18; 7 nucleotides match TRBD1. This CDR3 is built from 15 residues. V gave up 1 base and J gave up 1 base; unmatched junction bases: 3. From germline, CDR1 is KGHSH and CDR2 LQKENI. CDR3: CASSPRTGIQETQYF. The CDR3 DNA sequence: TGTGCCAGCTCACCACGGACAGGTATCCAAGAGACCCAGTACTTC.

The chain joins TRBV7-8 to TRBJ1-2; D is undetermined. The CDR3 contains 14 residues. CDR1 is SGHVS, CDR2 FQNEAQ, per germline. Deletions cut 5 bases from V and 3 bases from J, with 13 bases between. The CDR3 nucleotides read TGTGCCAGCAGCCCATGGACGGATTACTATGGCTACACCTTC. This encodes CASSPWTDYYGYTF. Looking up the rest from reference TRBV7-8 and TRBJ1-2 gives the full variable domain: GAGVSQSPRYKVAKRGQDVALRCDPISGHVSLFWYQQALGQGPEFLTYFQNEAQLDKSGLPSDRFFAERPEGSVSTLKIQRTQQEDSAVYLCASSPWTDYYGYTFGSGTRLTVV.

The chain recombines TRBV9 with TRBJ1-2; a possible D gene is TRBD1 (5 bases). V lost 3 bases and J 1 base, leaving 13 bases between the germline ends. Germline CDR1 is SGDLS and CDR2 is YYNGEE. CDR3 length equals 15 residues. The CDR3 region is CASSGGTGLNYGYTF. The CDR3 DNA sequence: TGTGCCAGCAGCGGTGGGACGGGCCTTAACTATGGCTACACCTTC.

The chain links TRBV12-3 or TRBV12-4 to TRBJ1-5; weak D call: TRBD1 (5 bases). The length of the CDR3 is 16 residues. V was trimmed by 2 bases and J by 6 bases, leaving 17 bases between them. The DNA for the CDR3 is TGTGCCAGCAGTTTATTCCCTCCAGGGTTAAGTCAGCCCCAGCATTTT. As protein: CASSLFPPGLSQPQHF.

The genes are TRBV29-1 and TRBJ1-1, with unresolved D. This CDR3 region has 13 residues. Per germline, CDR1 SQVTM and CDR2 ANQGSEA. Deletions cut 8 bases from V and 5 bases from J, with 18 bases between. The CDR3 DNA reads as TGCAGCACCAGCTCCCCCCGGAGGACTGAAGCTTTCTTT. Translating it yields CSTSSPRRTEAFF.

This chain uses TRBV24-1 with TRBJ2-3; TRBD2 agrees at 8 bases. V lost 0 bases and J lost 2; bases outside the gene matches: 6. The CDR3 covers 17 residues. Per the germline V gene, CDR1 is KGHDR and CDR2 is SFDVKD. CDR3 bases: TGTGCCACCAGTGATTTGCGGGGTAGCGGGAACACAGATACGCAGTATTTT. Its translation is CATSDLRGSGNTDTQYF.

V gene TRBV19 combines with J gene TRBJ2-5; possible D gene TRBD2, 6 bases. CDR1 LNHDA and CDR2 SQIVND come from the germline V gene (reference sequence). V gave up 7 bases and J gave up 4 bases, with 16 bases separating them. The CDR3 loop spans 14 amino acids. The CDR3 nucleotides are TGTGCCAGTAAGACCCAGGACGGGGGAGAGACCCAGTACTTC. Protein: CASKTQDGGETQYF. Drawing the rest from reference TRBV19 and TRBJ2-5, the complete variable domain is DGGITQSPKYLFRKEGQNVTLSCEQNLNHDAMYWYRQDPGQGLRLIYYSQIVNDFQKGDIAEGYSVSREKKESFPLTVTSAQKNPTAFYLCASKTQDGGETQYFGPGTRLLVL.

This clonotype was observed at least ten times. The chain joins TRBV6-1 to TRBJ2-5; 7 positions match TRBD1. Per the germline V gene, CDR1 is MNHNS and CDR2 is SASEGT. After removal of 6 bases from V and 2 bases from J, the junction contained 9 bases not matched to a gene. The CDR3 spans 15 residues. CDR3 sequence: CASSLTGTAQETQYF. DNA of the CDR3: TGTGCCAGCAGCCTTACCGGGACAGCGCAAGAGACCCAGTACTTC.

This clonotype was found a few times. This chain connects TRBV29-1 to TRBJ2-7; D gene unclear. The germline V gene has CDR1 SQVTM and CDR2 ANQGSEA. V gave up 8 bases and J gave up 6 bases, with 14 bases separating them. CDR3 size: 11 residues. The chain's CDR3 is CSKDKGFEQYF. DNA for the CDR3: TGCAGCAAAGACAAAGGTTTCGAGCAGTACTTC.

This clonotype appeared a few times. A much bigger clone sits one base away, suggesting this may be a read error. The chain uses TRBV3-1 and TRBJ1-5; D gene unclear. Per the germline V gene, CDR1 is LGHDT and CDR2 is YNNKEL (reference sequence). V shed 4 bases and J shed 5 bases, with 6 bases lying between them. The CDR3 has 12 residues. CDR3 loop: CASSRTDQPQHF. DNA of the CDR3: TGTGCCAGCAGCCGGACGGATCAGCCCCAGCATTTT.

This clonotype was counted at least ten times. J is TRBJ1-2 and V is TRBV7-2, with D perhaps TRBD1 (6 bases). Per the germline V gene, CDR1 is SGHTA and CDR2 is FQGNSA. The CDR3 is 14 residues long. V lost 5 bases, J lost 0 bases, and 10 bases lay in between. CDR3 DNA: TGTGCCAGCAGCGTGGACAGAGCTAACTATGGCTACACCTTC. This encodes CASSVDRANYGYTF.

In the case of this clonotype: The junction departs from the called germline gene at one end, perhaps through a read error. This rearrangement joins TRBV7-3 to TRBJ2-2; D unclear. The CDR3 runs to 14 residues. Germline CDR1 reads SGHTA; CDR2 reads FQGTGA. CDR3: CVSSSREFGGELFF. The DNA of the CDR3 is TGTGTCAGCAGCTCCCGCGAGTTCGGCGGGGAGCTGTTTTTT. Based on the CDR3 plus reference TRBV7-3 and TRBJ2-2, the full variable domain is GAGVSQTPSNKVTEKGKYVELRCDPISGHTALYWYRQSLGQGPEFLIYFQGTGAADDSGLPNDRFFAVRPEGSVSTLKIQRTERGDSAVYLCVSSSREFGGELFFGEGSRLTVL.

This chain uses TRBV7-2 with TRBJ1-1; 10 bases are shared with TRBD1. CDR3 length: 17 residues. Germline trimming cut 5 bases from V and 6 bases from J; bases unmatched to any gene: 15. Looked up from germline, CDR1 is SGHTA and CDR2 is FQGNSA. The CDR3 reads CASSTSPLTGGFSEAFF. Here the CDR3 DNA reads TGTGCCAGCAGCACGAGTCCCCTGACAGGGGGCTTTTCTGAAGCTTTCTTT.

The table lists this clonotype with a few counts. The chain has TRBV19 and TRBJ1-5; D gene ambiguous. From germline, CDR1 is LNHDA and CDR2 SQIVND (reference sequence). V lost 3 bases to trimming and J lost 3 bases, with 6 bases between them. The CDR3 is 13 amino acids. The CDR3 reads CASSIRDNQPQHF. The CDR3 DNA is TGTGCCAGTAGTATCCGGGACAATCAGCCCCAGCATTTT.